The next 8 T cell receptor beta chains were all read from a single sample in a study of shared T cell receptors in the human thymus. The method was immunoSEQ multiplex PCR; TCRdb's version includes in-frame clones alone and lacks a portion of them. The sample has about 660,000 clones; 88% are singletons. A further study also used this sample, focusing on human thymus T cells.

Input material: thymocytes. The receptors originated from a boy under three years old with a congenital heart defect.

CDR3 residues: CASSSGQGHEQYF. CDR3 DNA: TGTGCCAGCAGTAGTGGGCAGGGGCACGAGCAGTACTTC. This sequence joins TRBV27 and TRBJ2-5; possible D gene TRBD1, 6 bases. The DNA matches TRBJ2-7 better at its end, which makes the J call doubtful. The CDR3 covers 13 residues. Germline V gene sequence: CDR1 MNHEY, CDR2 SMNVEV (reference sequence).

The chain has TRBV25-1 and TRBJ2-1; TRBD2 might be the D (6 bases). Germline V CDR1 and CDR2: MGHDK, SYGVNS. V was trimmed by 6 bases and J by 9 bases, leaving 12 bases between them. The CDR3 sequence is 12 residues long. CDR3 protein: CASRVGGGEQFF. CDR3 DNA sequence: TGTGCCAGCAGGGTGGGGGGAGGTGAGCAGTTCTTC.

The CDR3 loop reads CASSGLSGKGDTQYF. The CDR3 DNA sequence: TGTGCCAGCAGCGGATTAAGCGGGAAGGGAGATACGCAGTATTTT. This chain uses TRBV11-2 with TRBJ2-3; 7 positions match TRBD2. The junction had 10 bases not matched to a gene; V was cut back by 5 bases and J by 5 bases. Looked up from germline, CDR1 is SGHAT and CDR2 is FQNNGV. The CDR3 is 15 residues long.

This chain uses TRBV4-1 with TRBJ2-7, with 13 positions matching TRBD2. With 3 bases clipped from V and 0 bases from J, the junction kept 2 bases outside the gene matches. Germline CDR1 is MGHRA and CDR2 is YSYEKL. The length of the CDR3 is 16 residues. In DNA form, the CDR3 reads TGCGCCAGCAGCCAGGGGACTAGCGGGATCTCCTACGAGCAGTACTTC. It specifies CASSQGTSGISYEQYF.

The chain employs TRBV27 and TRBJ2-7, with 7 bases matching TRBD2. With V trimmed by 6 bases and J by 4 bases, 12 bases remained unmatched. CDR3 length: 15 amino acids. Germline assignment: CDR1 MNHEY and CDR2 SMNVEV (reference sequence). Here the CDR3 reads CASSPRLAELYEQYF. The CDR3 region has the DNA TGTGCCAGCAGCCCACGGCTAGCGGAACTTTACGAGCAGTACTTC.

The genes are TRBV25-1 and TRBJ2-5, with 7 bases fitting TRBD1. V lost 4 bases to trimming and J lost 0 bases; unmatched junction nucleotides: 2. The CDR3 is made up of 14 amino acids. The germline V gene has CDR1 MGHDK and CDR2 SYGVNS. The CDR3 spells CASSAGQNQETQYF. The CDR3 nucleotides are TGTGCCAGCAGTGCGGGACAGAACCAAGAGACCCAGTACTTC.

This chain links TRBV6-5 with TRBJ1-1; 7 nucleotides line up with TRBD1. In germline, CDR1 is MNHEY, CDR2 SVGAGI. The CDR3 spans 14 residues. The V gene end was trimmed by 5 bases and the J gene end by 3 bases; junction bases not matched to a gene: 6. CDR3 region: CASSNRQGDTEAFF. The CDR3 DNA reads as TGTGCCAGCAGTAACAGGCAGGGGGACACTGAAGCTTTCTTT.

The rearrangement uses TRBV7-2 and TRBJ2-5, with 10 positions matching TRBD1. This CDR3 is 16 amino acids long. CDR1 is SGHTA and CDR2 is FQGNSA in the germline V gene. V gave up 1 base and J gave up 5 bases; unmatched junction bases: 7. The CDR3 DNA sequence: TGTGCCAGCAGCTTAGAAGACAGGGGGCGCACGGAGACCCAGTACTTC. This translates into CASSLEDRGRTETQYF.